A selection of T cell receptor beta chains follows, all from one sample in a study of neurological immune-mediated disorders. TCRdb used MiXCR to reprocess the 5' RACE reads, holding one entry per CDR3 protein. The sample lists tens of thousands of distinct CDR3 sequences, roughly 7% occurring once. Sequencing input: PBMCs. The receptors stem from a woman in her forties in good health. The CDR3 runs from the conserved cysteine through the conserved F or W. Fields, in order: V gene, J gene, clone size, CDR3 protein. Clone size, where shown, is once, few, many, or a class for clones that have expanded.

V: TRBV29-1; J: TRBJ2-7; size: many; CDR3: CSVAPRGSYEQYF
V: TRBV5-1; J: TRBJ2-2; size: many; CDR3: CASSREGTGELFF
V: TRBV19; J: TRBJ2-3; size: many; CDR3: CASSPSTDTQYF
V: TRBV5-1; J: TRBJ2-3; size: many; CDR3: CASSLGDRETDTQYF
V: TRBV3-1; J: TRBJ2-5; size: NA; CDR3: CANNLRDRFQETQYF
V: TRBV28; J: TRBJ2-1; size: NA; CDR3: CASSPTGAGGLGEQFF
V: TRBV3-1; J: TRBJ1-1; size: many; CDR3: CASSQDRGDTEAFF
V: TRBV29-1; J: TRBJ1-5; size: many; CDR3: CSVRQGDQPQHF
V: TRBV20-1; J: TRBJ2-3; size: many; CDR3: CSARDWAGDFVRTDTQYF
V: TRBV20-1; J: TRBJ2-7; size: many; CDR3: CSATPSGGTYEQYF
V: TRBV20-1; J: TRBJ1-1; size: NA; CDR3: CSARGGALNTEAFF
V: TRBV11-2; J: TRBJ2-1; size: NA; CDR3: CASSERLAGASYNEQFF
V: TRBV5-8; J: TRBJ1-6; size: many; CDR3: CASSDPRETSYNSPLHF
V: TRBV14; J: TRBJ2-1; size: many; CDR3: CASSRLGLAGDNEQFF
V: TRBV12-3/TRBV12-4; J: TRBJ1-5; size: many; CDR3: CASSFGRGPQHF
V: TRBV28; J: TRBJ1-3; size: many; CDR3: CASSLARGSGNTIYF
V: TRBV13; J: TRBJ1-5; size: many; CDR3: CASSLGPSNQPQHF
V: TRBV19; J: TRBJ1-4; size: many; CDR3: CASSIRRDGEEKLFF
V: TRBV5-1; J: TRBJ2-1; size: few; CDR3: CASSLSGLAPNEQFF
V: TRBV10-2; J: TRBJ2-3; size: many; CDR3: CASSERNRGTDTQYF